This TCR beta chain was retrieved from a study of T-cell memory formation after mild COVID-19. Study-wide context: TCR clustering was largely donor specific.

With respect to this clonotype: Its antigen is as yet unknown.

TCRdb recomputed calls from the 5' RACE reads with MiXCR, one row per CDR3 protein. The profile covers 120,000 to 150,000 distinct CDR3 sequences, with 19% appearing a single time and 2% to 2.5% taken by the ten largest. Study conclusions and caveats: CD4/CD8 balance characterized clones contracting day 15 to 85, and CD4+ skew characterized later expanders. Mainly in CM and EM were contracting CD4+ clones; CD8+ were in EMRA. The finding that pre-infection memory included some responding clones suggested that cross-reactive memory joined.

This CDR3 is 14 amino acids long. V was trimmed by 0 bases and J by 3 bases, leaving 9 bases between them. The clonotype originates from an adult woman who had mild COVID-19 (a few samples of this study predate the infection). Cell type and time point are not known. Sequencing used PBMCs or a T cell subset sorted from them (not recorded which). This chain links TRBV12-3 or TRBV12-4 with TRBJ2-7; D gene unclear. In nucleotides, the CDR3 is TGTGCCAGCAGTTTAGCGGGTCCAGGCTACGAGCAGTACTTC. This gives the protein CASSLAGPGYEQYF.